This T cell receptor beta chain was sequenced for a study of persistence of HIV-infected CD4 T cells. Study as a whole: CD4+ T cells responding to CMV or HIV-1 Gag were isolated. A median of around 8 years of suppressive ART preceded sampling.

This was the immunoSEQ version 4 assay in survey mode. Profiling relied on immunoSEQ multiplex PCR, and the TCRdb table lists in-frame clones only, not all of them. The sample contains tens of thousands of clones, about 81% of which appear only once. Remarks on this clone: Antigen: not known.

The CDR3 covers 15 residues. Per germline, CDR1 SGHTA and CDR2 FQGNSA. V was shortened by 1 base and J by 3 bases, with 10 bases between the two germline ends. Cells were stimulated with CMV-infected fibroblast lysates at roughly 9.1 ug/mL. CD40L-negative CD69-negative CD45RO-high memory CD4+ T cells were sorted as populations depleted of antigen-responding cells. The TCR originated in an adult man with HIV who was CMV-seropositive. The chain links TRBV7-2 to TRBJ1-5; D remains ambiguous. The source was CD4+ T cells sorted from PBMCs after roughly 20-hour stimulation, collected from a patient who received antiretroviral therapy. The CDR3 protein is CASSLVLQVNQPQHF. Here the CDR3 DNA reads TGTGCCAGCAGCTTAGTCCTCCAAGTCAATCAGCCCCAGCATTTT. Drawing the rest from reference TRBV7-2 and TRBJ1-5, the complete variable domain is GAGVSQSPSNKVTEKGKDVELRCDPISGHTALYWYRQSLGQGLEFLIYFQGNSAPDKSGLPSDRFSAERTGGSVSTLTIQRTQQEDSAVYLCASSLVLQVNQPQHFGDGTRLSIL.